This TCR beta chain is drawn from a study of blood T cell repertoires in COVID-19. Overall study context: Italy, Spain and the United States were the sources of the convalescent and acute COVID-19 samples. The cDNA or gDNA used as material had been derived from T cells, B-cell-depleted T cells, or PBMCs.

Followed over time, Seattle patients had been enrolled while infection was active. Per the germline V gene, CDR1 is LGHNA and CDR2 is YNFKEQ. The V end lost 0 bases, the J end lost 0 bases, and 11 bases lay between the germline ends. The CDR3 consists of 16 residues. Produced via immunoSEQ multiplex PCR; TCRdb's table is partial and in-frame only. The table includes about 300,000 clones, about nine tenths detected once. The sample consisted of peripheral blood. The genes are TRBV4-2 and TRBJ1-1; D is unclear. The origin of this receptor is a young woman with COVID-19, enrolled during active disease. The DNA for the CDR3 is TGTGCCAGCAGCCAAGAATCGGGAGCAATGAACACTGAAGCTTTCTTT. It translates to CASSQESGAMNTEAFF.